This T cell receptor (beta chain) was sequenced during a study of T cell repertoires in cytomegalovirus infection. About the study: Indications came from public TCR beta signatures; they pointed to CMV infection and to a matching HLA type. Notes on the study in general: Of the TCR beta families, the public ones yielded a cumulative frequency that identified carriers of CMV plus the relevant HLA.

Between the trimmed V and J ends, which lost 2 bases and 4 bases, there was a span of 11 bases. The CDR3 consists of 14 residues. The germline gives CDR1 SGHTA, CDR2 FQGNSA. This clonotype was seen only once. No antigen is known for it. A much larger clone is a single base away; this may be a read error. It is likely a read error, because the conserved phenylalanine at the end of the CDR3 is missing. TCRdb analysed the reads with MiXCR anew, one entry per CDR3 protein. Among 400,000 or so distinct CDR3 sequences listed, 25% to 40% were seen once. The sample taken for sequencing was PBMCs. The receptor was derived from a human donor in good health (CMV status not recorded). Some clones in this sample may be carry-over from other donors' samples. V usage is TRBV7-2 and J usage is TRBJ1-2; D gene uncertain. The CDR3 bases are TGTGCCAGCAGCTTATACGATAGCCGCTATGGCTACACCTGC. Translated, it gives CASSLYDSRYGYTC.